The T cell receptor (beta chain) described here comes from a study of shared clonotypes between healthy human individuals (dated by TCRdb to between 2020 and 2021). Study-wide context: A couple of women and three men aged 18 to 49 years were included in the cohort. For each donor, three plates each were used for CD4 naive and CD4 memory, two plates were used for CD8 naive, and one plate was used for CD8 memory. Blood TCR repertoires of four to six healthy adults were deeply sequenced to estimate repertoire size and the extent of clonotype sharing between individuals. Different laboratories and diverse techniques were used to prepare libraries and sequence TCR repertoires, to increase sequencing depth and limit assay-specific biases. Leukapheresis yielded between about 0.94 and 10 billion PBMCs per donor.

In the case of this clone: Its target antigen remains unknown. Base qualities are missing; no much larger clone stands one base away.

Using the deep immunoSEQ assay, multiplex PCR amplified TCR CDR3 regions from genomic DNA. Extracted genomic DNA from each cell subset was distributed evenly across all wells of several immunoSEQ 96-well plates, and each plate was treated as a replicate. For sorted subsets, each replicate PCR was loaded with 200 ng genomic DNA, equivalent to some 31,000 T cell genomes. Purified libraries were measured with a Qubit 3.0 fluorometer, size-checked on a Bioanalyzer 2100, and measured again with the KAPA Library Quantification kit. Every immunoSEQ 96-well plate was sequenced on a dedicated single-read 150-cycle Illumina NextSeq 550 flow cell. The paper's processing steps were these. Because the immunoSEQ output held only junctional sequences and lacked quality scores, the filtering could not match the filtering applied to full-length reads. Sequences were annotated with PyIR, a Python wrapper for IgBLAST v1.9, and V/J genes and CDR3 were assigned using IMGT germline references. Reads were filtered out if the reads had weak V/J assignments (E-value above 1e-6), no CDR3, stop codons, out-of-frame junctions, or ambiguous translated residues. A V3J clonotype was defined by an identical inferred V gene, J gene, and CDR3 amino acid sequence. To compute the percentage overlap between repertoires, the number of shared unique clonotypes was divided by the size of the smaller repertoire. Richness of each repertoire was evaluated using RTK rarefaction, the Chao1 estimator, and Recon v2.1 estimates of unobserved clonotypes. OLGA was used to compute generation probabilities for all TCRbeta clonotypes that the gDNA method yielded from four donors. TCRdb's version of the immuneACCESS table is confined to in-frame rearrangements and falls short of the full clone set. An unresolved V gene accounts for under half of the shortfall where checked; the remainder is of unknown origin. That table gives V, J and clone size, and the DNA gave D and trimming. The table for this sample lists 2 million to 2.5 million clones; 92% of them were counted only once. The ten largest clones represent roughly 0.34% of the sample.

Overall study results and their limits: Even with the large sequencing depth, rarefaction of the sorted-subset datasets indicated that sequencing was incomplete. Higher generation probabilities were observed for clonotypes shared by all four sorted-subset donors than for non-shared clonotypes. The genetic and exposure-history diversity represented was limited by the small number of donors. Sampling was restricted to blood, and TCR repertoires in tissues likely differ from the TCR repertoires found in blood. When several donors were compared, the shared fraction of clonotypes was roughly 4.8% for naive CD4, less than 4% for naive CD8, roughly 2.5% for memory CD4, and around 0.4% for memory CD8. Estimated clonotype richness was generally larger for naive than for memory subsets. Based on pairwise subsampling, the degree of clonotype sharing among donors was expected to be affected by sequencing depth.

Taken from cysteine to phenylalanine, the CDR3 has 14 residues. Just CDR3 DNA is preserved here, 42 bases in frame from base 1. V and J are truncated by 2 bases and 8 bases respectively, leaving an intervening sequence of 14 bases. Looking up the germline V gene (reference sequence) yields CDR1 SGHKS and CDR2 YYEKEE. Healthy HIV-negative adults with no recently reported acute infections or vaccinations were included as donors. Only Caucasian adults living in Nashville, Tennessee, USA were represented among the donors. CD4+ T cells were enriched by magnetic negative selection, after which naive cells were positively selected on CD45RA and the negative fraction was taken as the memory subset. Blood was collected by leukapheresis, and PBMCs were isolated by Ficoll-Histopaque density gradient centrifugation and then cryopreserved in liquid nitrogen vapor phase. Purity and quantity of every magnetically sorted T cell population were checked by analytical flow cytometry. Genomic DNA was isolated from every sorted fraction and measured by UV absorbance on a Nanodrop 2000c.

Sequencing used naive CD4+ T cells from PBMCs. The cell subset or site label here, explained by the study, means: CD45RA+ positively selected. The clonotype comes from a man between 18 and 29 years old in good health. Some clones in this sample may be carry-over from other donors' samples. The V gene is TRBV5-5 and the J gene is TRBJ2-1, with TRBD1 as a weak D call on 6 bases. At the DNA level, the sequence is TGTGCCAGCAGCTTTAACAGGGCACGGGATGAGCAGTTCTTC. Its protein is CASSFNRARDEQFF.